The 9 T cell receptor beta chains in this list originate from one sample, sequenced in a study of T cell changes during pregnancy in multiple sclerosis. Generated by immunoSEQ multiplex PCR, the TCRdb table keeps only in-frame clones and is missing some. The profile shows almost 50,000 clones, about 91% of them singletons. Sample: CD8+ T cells from peripheral blood mononuclear cells, taken after pregnancy. All receptors derive from a female donor with multiple sclerosis, enrolled in a pregnancy study.

The V gene is TRBV5-4, the J gene TRBJ2-7; the D gene is possibly TRBD1 (7 bases). Germline CDR1 is SGHNT and CDR2 is YYREEE (reference sequence). V shed 4 bases and J shed 4 bases, with 12 bases lying between them. CDR3 length: 13 residues. The CDR3: CASSPSGGYEQYF. In nucleotides, the CDR3 is TGTGCCAGCAGCCCGTCAGGGGGGTACGAGCAGTACTTC.

The rearrangement uses TRBV9 and TRBJ2-6; 9 bases line up with TRBD1. V was pared by 2 bases and J by 8 bases, with 8 bases of the junction left unmatched. The CDR3 sequence is 16 residues long. Germline CDR1 is SGDLS and CDR2 is YYNGEE. The CDR3 reads CASSVPRDRETNVLTF. In DNA, the CDR3 is TGTGCCAGCAGCGTCCCCCGGGACAGGGAGACCAACGTCCTGACTTTC.

The rearrangement joins TRBV7-9 to TRBJ1-4; D ambiguous. Germline V gene data show CDR1 as SEHNR and CDR2 as FQNEAQ (reference sequence). Trimming cost V 2 bases and J 6 bases, with 10 bases left between them. This CDR3 comprises 14 residues. In nucleotides, the CDR3 is TGTGCCAGCAGCTTACCAGGCCACGATGAAAAACTGTTTTTT. Amino acid sequence: CASSLPGHDEKLFF. Full variable domain (remainder filled in from reference TRBV7-9 and TRBJ1-4): DTGVSQNPRHKITKRGQNVTFRCDPISEHNRLYWYRQTLGQGPEFLTYFQNEAQLEKSRLLSDRFSAERPKGSFSTLEIQRTEQGDSAMYLCASSLPGHDEKLFFGSGTQLSVL.

This chain joins TRBV30 and TRBJ1-1, with D possibly TRBD1 on 5 matching bases. The CDR3 is made up of 16 amino acids. CDR1 GTSNPN and CDR2 SVGIG come from the germline V gene (reference sequence). V was clipped by 6 bases and J by 6 bases, with 26 bases between them. The CDR3 sequence is CACMKDGGGSSAEAFF. The CDR3 coding sequence is TGTGCCTGTATGAAGGACGGGGGAGGTTCCAGCGCTGAAGCTTTCTTT.

The CDR3 nucleotides are TGCGCCAGCAGCCATCCTCCGGTAGACAGTCCGCCAGAGACCCAGTACTTC. It encodes CASSHPPVDSPPETQYF. V usage is TRBV4-1 and J usage is TRBJ2-5; TRBD1 is a possible D gene (5 bases). The V end lost 3 bases, the J end lost 4 bases, and 21 bases lay between the germline ends. The CDR3 is made up of 17 amino acids. Germline loops: CDR1 MGHRA, CDR2 YSYEKL.

The chain is built from TRBV2 and TRBJ2-6; no clear D. V was clipped by 4 bases and J by 0 bases, with 7 bases between them. From germline, CDR1 is SNHLY and CDR2 FYNNEI. The length of the CDR3 is 15 residues. CDR3 bases: TGTGCCAGCAGTGGTCCCCGCTCTGGGGCCAACGTCCTGACTTTC. This encodes CASSGPRSGANVLTF.

This clone occurred a few times. The J gene is TRBJ1-2, the V gene TRBV5-1; TRBD1 matches 7 bases. CDR3 length: 19 residues. The germline V gene encodes CDR1 SGHRS and CDR2 YFSETQ. Losses at the gene ends were 0 bases for V and 0 bases for J; bases not matched to a gene: 14. The CDR3 sequence: CASSLEVDWQGGTNYGYTF. The CDR3 region has the DNA TGCGCCAGCAGCTTGGAAGTGGATTGGCAGGGGGGAACTAACTATGGCTACACCTTC. Combining the CDR3 with reference TRBV5-1 and TRBJ1-2 gives the whole variable domain KAGVTQTPRYLIKTRGQQVTLSCSPISGHRSVSWYQQTPGQGLQFLFEYFSETQRNKGNFPGRFSGRQFSNSRSEMNVSTLELGDSALYLCASSLEVDWQGGTNYGYTFGSGTRLTVV.

The V call is TRBV6-4, the J call TRBJ2-3, with a possible D match to TRBD2 (6 bases). Looked up from germline, CDR1 is MRHNA and CDR2 is SNTAGT. This CDR3 spans 13 amino acids. Trimming removed 6 bases from V and 6 bases from J, with 13 bases in between. DNA for the CDR3: TGTGCCAGCAGCCCGGGGACTTCGGATACGCAGTATTTT. Translated, it gives CASSPGTSDTQYF.

This clone was seen once. This chain uses TRBV19 with TRBJ2-1; the D gene is possibly TRBD2 (6 bases). There are 11 residues in the CDR3. CDR1 is LNHDA and CDR2 is SQIVND in the germline V gene (reference sequence). V shed 10 bases and J shed 11 bases, with 15 bases lying between them. CDR3 coding DNA: TGTGCCACCTTTTGGGGGGTTCAGCAGTTCTTC. Its translation is CATFWGVQQFF.